The present T cell receptor beta chain was sequenced within a study of T cell responses to AZD1222 COVID-19 vaccine. Assay: immunoSEQ multiplex PCR; the TCRdb copy retains only in-frame clones and omits some. In the table there are approximately 28,000 clones, roughly 90% of which are singletons. The CDR3 totals 13 residues. V dropped 6 bases and J dropped 2 bases, with 11 bases sitting between them. Germline loops: CDR1 MDHEN, CDR2 SYDVKM. This rearrangement joins TRBV28 to TRBJ2-7; D is ambiguous. The clonotype comes from an adult who received the AZD1222 COVID-19 vaccine. This specimen was peripheral blood, taken 28 days after the second AZD1222 dose. In DNA, the CDR3 is TGTGCCAGCAGCCAACAACCGACCTACGAGCAGTACTTC. This codes for CASSQQPTYEQYF.